This T cell receptor beta chain comes out of a study of T cell repertoires in cytomegalovirus infection. This clonotype was seen a few times. The germline gives CDR1 SGHVS, CDR2 FQNEAQ. The CDR3 is made up of 12 amino acids. V lost 5 bases and J lost 6, with 9 bases in between. One entry per CDR3 protein results from TCRdb running MiXCR on the reads. The sample holds approximately 500,000 distinct CDR3 sequences; approximately 25% are singletons and the top ten take about 12%. The V call is TRBV7-8, the J call TRBJ2-3; D call uncertain. The sequenced material came from PBMCs. The clonotype was recovered from a human donor in good health (CMV status not recorded). Some clones in this sample may be carry-over from other donors' samples. The CDR3, as DNA: TGTGCCAGCAGCCCCCCTCGTGATACGCAGTATTTT. Its protein is CASSPPRDTQYF.